A single sample gave rise to the 14 T cell receptor beta chains below, sequenced in a study of blood T cell repertoires in COVID-19. Measured with immunoSEQ multiplex PCR; TCRdb has only the in-frame clones, and not every one. The data hold 270,000 or so clones, with under 90% observed a single time. Specimen: peripheral blood. The receptors were sampled from a woman in her late teens or twenties with acute or convalescent COVID-19.

This clone was recorded once. The chain has TRBV2 and TRBJ1-2; maybe TRBD1 (6 bases). Germline CDR1 SNHLY, CDR2 FYNNEI. V dropped 7 bases and J dropped 4 bases, with 13 bases sitting between them. This CDR3 has 13 amino acids. The chain's CDR3 is CASIRDNPYGYTF. The CDR3 DNA reads as TGTGCCAGCATCCGGGACAATCCCTATGGCTACACCTTC.

V and J are TRBV9 and TRBJ1-2; the match to TRBD1 covers 10 bases. Germline assignment: CDR1 SGDLS and CDR2 YYNGEE. CDR3 length: 15 amino acids. Unmatched junction bases numbered 3, after V lost 3 bases and J lost 1 base. CDR3 DNA: TGTGCCAGCAGCGAGGGACAGGGGAATAACTATGGCTACACCTTC. Its translation: CASSEGQGNNYGYTF.

This chain joins TRBV29-1 and TRBJ2-7; 8 nucleotides line up with TRBD1. Germline V gene data show CDR1 as SQVTM and CDR2 as ANQGSEA. V shed 1 base and J 7 bases; nucleotides not matched to a gene: 12. This CDR3 contains 15 residues. The CDR3 nucleotides are TGCAGCGTTGAAGGAGTGGCAGGGGGCAGGTGGGAGCAGTACTTC. This translates into CSVEGVAGGRWEQYF.

The chain joins TRBV30 to TRBJ1-4; D possibly corresponds to TRBD1 (5 bases). Germline V gene sequence: CDR1 GTSNPN, CDR2 SVGIG (reference sequence). CDR3 size: 13 residues. V dropped 3 bases and J dropped 8 bases, with 13 bases sitting between them. CDR3: CAWSEDIGEKLFF. The CDR3 DNA follows: TGTGCCTGGAGCGAGGACATTGGCGAAAAACTGTTTTTT.

The rearrangement joins TRBV5-1 to TRBJ2-1; the D is unclear. Between the trimmed V and J ends, which lost 3 bases and 7 bases, there was a span of 8 bases. Per germline, CDR1 SGHRS and CDR2 YFSETQ. The CDR3 loop spans 12 amino acids. CDR3 loop: CASSSESNEQFF. For the CDR3, the DNA is TGCGCCAGCAGCTCGGAGTCAAATGAGCAGTTCTTC.

The J gene is TRBJ2-3, the V gene TRBV11-2; maybe TRBD2 (5 bases). Looked up from germline, CDR1 is SGHAT and CDR2 is FQNNGV. This CDR3 is built from 15 residues. The V and J ends lost 5 bases and 4 bases respectively, with 16 bases between them. The CDR3: CASSQDPTRPDTQYF. Here the CDR3 DNA reads TGTGCCAGCAGCCAGGACCCCACTAGACCAGATACGCAGTATTTT.

This rearrangement joins TRBV6-2 or TRBV6-3 to TRBJ2-7, with D possibly being TRBD2 (5 bases). V lost 1 base and J 6 bases, leaving 10 bases between the germline ends. The CDR3 runs to 13 residues. Germline CDR1 and CDR2: MNHEY and SVGEGT. In nucleotides, the CDR3 is TGTGCCAGCAGTTACTACCTAGCAATCGAGCAGTACTTC. Translating gives CASSYYLAIEQYF.

The genes are TRBV18 and TRBJ1-2; D ambiguous. Germline-derived CDR1 and CDR2 are KGHSH and LQKENI. This CDR3 contains 16 residues. The ends were cut back, 3 bases at V and 1 base at J, with 15 bases in the middle. The CDR3 spells CASSPVSGQSNYGYTF. CDR3 sequence (DNA): TGTGCCAGCTCACCGGTTTCTGGGCAGAGTAACTATGGCTACACCTTC.

The DNA of the CDR3 is TGTGCCACCAGTGACCCGCAGGCGGAGGGATACAATGAGCAGTTCTTC. Its protein product is CATSDPQAEGYNEQFF. The V call is TRBV24-1, the J call TRBJ2-1, with D maybe TRBD2 (6 bases). V lost 4 bases and J 4 bases, leaving 16 bases between the germline ends. The CDR3 spans 16 residues. CDR1 and CDR2 (germline): KGHDR, SFDVKD.

This rearrangement joins TRBV18 to TRBJ1-1; D is uncertain. Trimming removed 2 bases at V and 4 bases at J, with 14 bases between. The length of the CDR3 is 15 residues. CDR1 and CDR2 from the germline V gene are KGHSH and LQKENI. The CDR3 region is CASSPMGGKGTEAFF. The CDR3 DNA sequence: TGTGCCAGCTCACCAATGGGAGGCAAGGGCACTGAAGCTTTCTTT.

This chain connects TRBV7-2 to TRBJ1-6; no definite D call. The germline V gene has CDR1 SGHTA and CDR2 FQGNSA. This CDR3 region has 14 residues. V lost 6 bases and J lost 5, with 11 bases in between. In DNA, the CDR3 is TGTGCCAGCAGGATCCGAACAGATAATTCACCCCTCCACTTT. Its protein product is CASRIRTDNSPLHF.

The chain carries TRBV14 and TRBJ1-1, with D tentatively TRBD1 (5 bases). The V gene lost 1 base and the J gene lost 3 bases, with 18 bases spanning the gap. Germline V gene data show CDR1 as SGHDN and CDR2 as FVKESK. CDR3 length: 17 residues. CDR3 coding DNA: TGTGCCAGCAGCCAAGTAGGGGCAGTCGGGGAGGACACTGAAGCTTTCTTT. Translation: CASSQVGAVGEDTEAFF.

The chain recombines TRBV29-1 with TRBJ2-7; D perhaps matches TRBD1 (6 bases). CDR1 is SQVTM and CDR2 is ANQGSEA in the germline V gene. The CDR3 is 15 amino acids. Trimming left V 0 bases short and J 3 bases short, with 15 bases between. The CDR3 DNA follows: TGCAGCGTTGAAGATCCGGACAGTCACTTCTACGAGCAGTACTTC. Residues: CSVEDPDSHFYEQYF.

This clone came up once. The CDR3 protein is CASRPMWGGSYEQYF. In DNA, the CDR3 is TGTGCCAGTAGACCAATGTGGGGAGGGTCCTACGAGCAGTACTTC. The chain links TRBV19 to TRBJ2-7; TRBD2 matches at 7 bases. V was pared by 6 bases and J by 1 base, with 9 bases of the junction left unmatched. The CDR3 sequence is 15 residues long. The germline V gene has CDR1 LNHDA and CDR2 SQIVND (reference sequence).